Sequencing of this T cell receptor beta chain was carried out in a study of T cells after posttransplantation cyclophosphamide. Study-level results: Blood and skin or GI T cell repertoires showed limited TRB overlap. TRB clonality was highly associated with recipient CMV seropositivity and reactivation. Donor CD8+ memory clones often dominated recipient blood repertoires at later times.

This clone was counted at least ten times. Its antigen is not known. This CDR3 spans 15 amino acids. The germline V gene encodes CDR1 MDHEN and CDR2 SYDVKM. The V gene end was trimmed by 4 bases and the J gene end by 3 bases; junction bases not matched to a gene: 5. The repertoire was sequenced with immunoSEQ multiplex PCR; TCRdb's copy has only in-frame clones and lacks some. Observed in the sample are approximately 25,000 clones, none of them singletons. A marrow graft followed busulfan-fludarabine conditioning, with cyclophosphamide on days +3 and +4. This clonotype originated in a male patient aged 18-30 years who received an allogeneic stem cell transplant from a related donor, was CMV-positive, and had no GVHD. Certain T cells may be donor cells from the graft. The chain links TRBV28 to TRBJ2-1; TRBD1 matches 8 bases. Sequencing was performed on PBMCs, taken after allogeneic stem cell transplant with posttransplant cyclophosphamide. CDR3 region: CASSSRTGYYNEQFF. CDR3 nucleotides: TGTGCCAGCAGTTCTCGGACAGGGTACTACAATGAGCAGTTCTTC.